These T cell receptor beta chains were read from a single sample in a study of shared clonotypes between healthy human individuals. Produced via immunoSEQ multiplex PCR; TCRdb's table is partial and in-frame only. This table has some 2.3 million clones, over 85% appearing once. Material: naive CD4+ T cells from PBMCs. The receptors were gathered from a man between 18 and 35 years old in good health. Some clones in this sample may be carry-over from other donors' samples. CDR3s include the opening cysteine and the closing phenylalanine or tryptophan.

cdr3_aa,j_call,v_call
CASSLGQGVQPQHF,TRBJ1-5,TRBV28
CASSARTSGDLQYF,TRBJ2-7,TRBV9
CASSYSGTDYGYTF,TRBJ1-2,TRBV6-5
CASSRDGYTEAFF,TRBJ1-1,TRBV19
CASSSGQNYGYTF,TRBJ1-2,TRBV7-2
CASSFAGGGTDTQYF,TRBJ2-3,TRBV5-1
CARGTSEETQYF,TRBJ2-5,TRBV2
CSVPRDRGIYGYTF,TRBJ1-2,TRBV29-1
CASSRTGGVGNEQFF,TRBJ2-1,TRBV7-2
CASIANPSQIDTQYF,TRBJ2-3,TRBV6-1
CASTKDRTEAFF,TRBJ1-1,TRBV11-1
CASSRRSGNTIYF,TRBJ1-3,TRBV5-5
CASSPRTGGSTIYF,TRBJ1-3,TRBV13
CSVLAGPLTDTQYF,TRBJ2-3,TRBV29-1
CASSILPGQAGYTF,TRBJ1-2,TRBV19
CASSQDYGPTGAFF,TRBJ1-1,TRBV4-2
CASSLNSGNTIYF,TRBJ1-3,TRBV7-3
CASSSRHLAGLRTGELFF,TRBJ2-2,TRBV7-2
CASPRGLNTEAFF,TRBJ1-1,TRBV27
CASSHAGTYNEQFF,TRBJ2-1,TRBV14
CASIDGPNEKLFF,TRBJ1-4,TRBV19
CASSPPGSMGTEAFF,TRBJ1-1,TRBV18
CASSPTGSNQPQHF,TRBJ1-5,TRBV14
CASSLDGLNTEAFF,TRBJ1-1,TRBV5-1
CASSLALAGMEEQYF,TRBJ2-7,TRBV5-1
CASSVNRGRETQYF,TRBJ2-5,TRBV6-1
CASSPGQGDQPQHF,TRBJ1-5,TRBV5-1
CASSFRLAGATGELFF,TRBJ2-2,TRBV9
CASSQDAWTSGHNEQFF,TRBJ2-1,TRBV4-3
CASSLDALGLEAGELFF,TRBJ2-2,TRBV7-2
CASSESGGRSQETQYF,TRBJ2-5,TRBV2
CASSYTVGNQPQHF,TRBJ1-5,TRBV27
CASSLIAGAVDTQYF,TRBJ2-3,TRBV7-3
CASTEKRAGPDTQYF,TRBJ2-3,TRBV7-9
CASSPRGSSYNEQFF,TRBJ2-1,TRBV18
CSVTRGQGSEQFF,TRBJ2-1,TRBV29-1
CASSLGGLFNEQFF,TRBJ2-1,TRBV7-2